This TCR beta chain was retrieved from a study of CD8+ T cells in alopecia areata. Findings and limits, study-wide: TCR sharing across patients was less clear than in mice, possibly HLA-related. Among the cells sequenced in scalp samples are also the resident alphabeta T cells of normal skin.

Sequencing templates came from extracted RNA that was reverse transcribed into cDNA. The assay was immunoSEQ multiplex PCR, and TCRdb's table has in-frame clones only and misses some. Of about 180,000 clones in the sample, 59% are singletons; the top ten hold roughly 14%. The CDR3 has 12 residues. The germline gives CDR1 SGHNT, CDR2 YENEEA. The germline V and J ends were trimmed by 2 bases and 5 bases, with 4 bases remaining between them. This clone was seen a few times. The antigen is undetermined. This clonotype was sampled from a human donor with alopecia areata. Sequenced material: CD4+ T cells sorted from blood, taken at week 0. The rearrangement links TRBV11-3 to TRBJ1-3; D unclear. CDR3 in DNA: TGTGCCAGCAGCTTACAAAGAAACACCATATATTTT. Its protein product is CASSLQRNTIYF.